These 8 T cell receptor beta chains came from one sample sequenced in a study of cytomegalovirus exposure and HLA in healthy donors. 60 Vbeta and 13 Jbeta primers were used in PCR. Method: immunoSEQ multiplex PCR; TCRdb's copy keeps in-frame clones and lacks some. The sample has approximately 110,000 clones, more than 75% seen once. The source material was PBMCs. These TCRs come from a woman aged 55-70 years in good health and CMV-seropositive.

The CDR3 is CASSIVAGGEAFF. For the CDR3, the DNA is TGTGCCAGTAGTATAGTGGCCGGAGGTGAAGCTTTCTTT. This rearrangement joins TRBV19 to TRBJ1-1; D gene ambiguous. V shed 1 base and J shed 7 bases, with 10 bases lying between them. The CDR3 runs to 13 residues. Germline V lookup: CDR1 LNHDA, CDR2 SQIVND (reference sequence).

This clone was counted only a few times. V is TRBV7-6 and J is TRBJ2-3, with 9 bases fitting TRBD1. Germline V gene data show CDR1 as SGHVS and CDR2 as FNYEAQ. J was trimmed by 4 bases and V by 1 base; bases with no gene match: 12. The CDR3 has 18 amino acids. The CDR3 nucleotides read TGTGCCAGCAGCTTAGGAGGAGGGGGACAGGGTACAGCAGATACGCAGTATTTT. Translating it yields CASSLGGGGQGTADTQYF. Based on the CDR3 plus reference TRBV7-6 and TRBJ2-3, the full variable domain is GAGVSQSPRYKVTKRGQDVALRCDPISGHVSLYWYRQALGQGPEFLTYFNYEAQQDKSGLPNDRFSAERPEGSISTLTIQRTEQRDSAMYRCASSLGGGGQGTADTQYFGPGTRLTVL.

The chain carries TRBV7-9 and TRBJ1-2; 7 positions match TRBD1. CDR1 is SEHNR and CDR2 is FQNEAQ in the germline V gene (reference sequence). Trimming removed 5 bases from V and 8 bases from J; junction bases left unmatched: 11. This CDR3 has 14 amino acids. The CDR3 here is CASSRDDRVEGYTF. The CDR3 coding sequence is TGTGCCAGCAGCCGAGACGACAGGGTGGAGGGCTACACCTTC.

The rearrangement uses TRBV7-2 and TRBJ2-2, with D hard to call. The CDR3 has 12 amino acids. CDR1 and CDR2 from the germline V gene are SGHTA and FQGNSA. V was pared by 5 bases and J by 6 bases, with 7 bases between. The chain's CDR3 is CASSPRAGELFF. The CDR3 DNA follows: TGTGCCAGCAGCCCCCGTGCCGGGGAGCTGTTTTTT.

This clone was seen only once. Its ends do not fully match the called genes, so a read error is possible. Other DNA sequences within the sample encode an identical CDR3. The V call is TRBV7-2, the J call TRBJ1-1; the match to TRBD1 covers 7 bases. Germline lookup yields CDR1 SGHTA and CDR2 FQGNSA. This CDR3 comprises 13 residues. CDR3 DNA: TGTGCCAGCAGCCTGGGACAGAACACCGAAGCTTTCTTT. This sequence encodes CASSLGQNTEAFF. Looking up the rest from reference TRBV7-2 and TRBJ1-1 gives the full variable domain: GAGVSQSPSNKVTEKGKDVELRCDPISGHTALYWYRQSLGQGLEFLIYFQGNSAPDKSGLPSDRFSAERTGGSVSTLTIQRTQQEDSAVYLCASSLGQNTEAFFGQGTRLTVV.

The rearrangement uses TRBV5-6 and TRBJ1-2; possible D gene TRBD1, 6 bases. Germline V gene lookup returns CDR1 SGHDT and CDR2 YYEEEE. Trimming shortened V by 0 bases and J by 0 bases, and 9 bases separated the two germline ends. The CDR3 has 15 amino acids. Here the CDR3 reads CASSLGTASNYGYTF. CDR3 DNA sequence: TGTGCCAGCAGCTTGGGGACAGCTTCTAACTATGGCTACACCTTC. Full variable domain (outside the CDR3, taken from reference TRBV5-6 and TRBJ1-2): DAGVTQSPTHLIKTRGQQVTLRCSPKSGHDTVSWYQQALGQGPQFIFQYYEEEERQRGNFPDRFSGHQFPNYSSELNVNALLLGDSALYLCASSLGTASNYGYTFGSGTRLTVV.

This clone was seen more than once but under ten times. The chain joins TRBV5-4 to TRBJ2-7, with 9 bases that match TRBD1. There are 15 residues in the CDR3. The germline V gene encodes CDR1 SGHNT and CDR2 YYREEE (reference sequence). Trimming at V came to 0 bases and at J to 5 bases, leaving 6 bases not matched to a gene. DNA of the CDR3: TGTGCCAGCAGCTTGGGGGGACAGGGAGGGGACGAGCAGTACTTC. The encoded protein is CASSLGGQGGDEQYF.

This clone appeared once. The CDR3: CASSFLQPNQPQHF. DNA of the CDR3: TGTGCCAGCAGTTTCTTACAGCCCAATCAGCCCCAGCATTTT. The chain recombines TRBV28 with TRBJ1-5; no firm D call. The germline V and J ends were trimmed by 3 bases and 3 bases, with 9 bases remaining between them. CDR3 length equals 14 residues. Germline CDR1 MDHEN, CDR2 SYDVKM.